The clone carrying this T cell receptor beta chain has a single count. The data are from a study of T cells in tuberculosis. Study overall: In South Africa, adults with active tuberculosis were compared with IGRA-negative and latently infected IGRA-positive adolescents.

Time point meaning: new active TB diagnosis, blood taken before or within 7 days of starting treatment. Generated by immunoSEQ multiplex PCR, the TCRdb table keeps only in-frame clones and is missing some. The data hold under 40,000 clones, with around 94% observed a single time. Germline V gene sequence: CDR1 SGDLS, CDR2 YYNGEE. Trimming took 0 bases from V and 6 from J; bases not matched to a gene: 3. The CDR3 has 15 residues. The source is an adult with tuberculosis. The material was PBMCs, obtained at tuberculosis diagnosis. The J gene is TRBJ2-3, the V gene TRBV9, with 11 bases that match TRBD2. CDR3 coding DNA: TGTGCCAGCAGCGTAGAAACTAGCGGGGGTGATACGCAGTATTTT. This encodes CASSVETSGGDTQYF.